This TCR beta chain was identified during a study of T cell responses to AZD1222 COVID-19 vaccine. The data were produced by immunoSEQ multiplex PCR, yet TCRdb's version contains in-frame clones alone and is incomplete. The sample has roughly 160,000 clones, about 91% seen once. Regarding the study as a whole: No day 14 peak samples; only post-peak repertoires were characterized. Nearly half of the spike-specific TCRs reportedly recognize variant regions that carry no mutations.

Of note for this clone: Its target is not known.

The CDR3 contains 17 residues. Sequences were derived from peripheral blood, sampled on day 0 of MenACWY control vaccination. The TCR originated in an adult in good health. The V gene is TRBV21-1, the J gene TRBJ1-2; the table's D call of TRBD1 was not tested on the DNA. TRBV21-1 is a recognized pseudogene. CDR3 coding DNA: TGTGCCAGCAGCTTCCATTGCCCGGGACAGGGTGTCTATGGCTACACCTTC. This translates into CASSFHCPGQGVYGYTF.